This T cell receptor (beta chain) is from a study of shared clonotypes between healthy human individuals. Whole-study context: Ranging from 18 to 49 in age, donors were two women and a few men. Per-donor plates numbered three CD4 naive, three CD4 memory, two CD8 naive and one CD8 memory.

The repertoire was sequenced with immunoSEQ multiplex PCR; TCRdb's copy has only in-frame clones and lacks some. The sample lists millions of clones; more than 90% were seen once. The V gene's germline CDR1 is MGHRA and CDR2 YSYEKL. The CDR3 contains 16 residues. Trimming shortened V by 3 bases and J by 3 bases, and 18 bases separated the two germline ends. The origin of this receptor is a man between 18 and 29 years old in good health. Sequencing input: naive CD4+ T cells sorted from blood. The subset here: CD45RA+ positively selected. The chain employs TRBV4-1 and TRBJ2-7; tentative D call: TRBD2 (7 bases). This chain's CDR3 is CASSQGEAGAFYEQYF. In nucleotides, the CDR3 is TGCGCCAGCAGCCAGGGGGAGGCGGGGGCATTCTACGAGCAGTACTTC.